The clone carrying this T cell receptor (beta chain) has only one observation. With 5 bases removed from V and 5 bases from J, the gap between germline ends came to 15 bases. Per germline, CDR1 SGHTA and CDR2 FQGNSA. CDR3 length equals 14 residues. Assay: immunoSEQ multiplex PCR; the TCRdb copy retains only in-frame clones and omits some. Here the sample spans about 70,000 clones, 83% being singletons. The source of the sample is a study of blood T cell repertoires in COVID-19. Study summary: PBMCs, B-cell-depleted T cells, or T cells provided the cDNA or gDNA that made up the material.

The specimen sequenced was peripheral blood. The TCR sequence derives from a man in his thirties or forties with COVID-19, enrolled during active disease. This chain joins TRBV7-2 and TRBJ1-2; TRBD1 is a possible D gene (6 bases). CDR3 DNA sequence: TGTGCCAGCAGCCCCGAGCGGACAGAATATGGCTACACCTTC. Its protein product is CASSPERTEYGYTF. Combining the CDR3 with reference TRBV7-2 and TRBJ1-2 gives the whole variable domain GAGVSQSPSNKVTEKGKDVELRCDPISGHTALYWYRQSLGQGLEFLIYFQGNSAPDKSGLPSDRFSAERTGGSVSTLTIQRTQQEDSAVYLCASSPERTEYGYTFGSGTRLTVV.